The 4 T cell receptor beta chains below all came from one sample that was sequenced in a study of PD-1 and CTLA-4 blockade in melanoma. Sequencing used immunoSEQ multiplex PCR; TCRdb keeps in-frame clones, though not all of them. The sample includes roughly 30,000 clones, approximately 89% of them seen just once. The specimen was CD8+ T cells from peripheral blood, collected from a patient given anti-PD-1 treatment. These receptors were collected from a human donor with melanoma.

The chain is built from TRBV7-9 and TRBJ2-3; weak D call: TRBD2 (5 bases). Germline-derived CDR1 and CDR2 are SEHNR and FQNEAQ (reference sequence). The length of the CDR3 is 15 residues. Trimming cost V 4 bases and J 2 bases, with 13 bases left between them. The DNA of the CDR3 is TGTGCCAGCAGCTCCACGGAGGCCGACACAGATACGCAGTATTTT. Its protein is CASSSTEADTDTQYF.

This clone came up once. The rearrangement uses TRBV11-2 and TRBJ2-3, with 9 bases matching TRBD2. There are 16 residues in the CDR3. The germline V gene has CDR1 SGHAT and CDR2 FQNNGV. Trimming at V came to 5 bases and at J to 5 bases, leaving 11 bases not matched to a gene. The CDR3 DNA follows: TGTGCCAGCAGCCCCCTTCTAGCGGGGCCCGGAGATACGCAGTATTTT. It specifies CASSPLLAGPGDTQYF.

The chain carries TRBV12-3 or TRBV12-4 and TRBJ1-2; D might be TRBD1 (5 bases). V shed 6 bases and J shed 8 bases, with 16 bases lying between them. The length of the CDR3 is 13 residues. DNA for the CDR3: TGTGCCAGCAGCTCGATCCCGTGGGGCGGCTACACCTTC. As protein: CASSSIPWGGYTF.

The CDR3 region is CASRRPLAGVAEQFF. CDR3 DNA sequence: TGTGCCAGCAGGCGGCCCCTAGCGGGAGTGGCTGAGCAGTTCTTC. This chain links TRBV27 with TRBJ2-1, with 10 bases matching TRBD2. CDR1 is MNHEY, CDR2 SMNVEV, per germline (reference sequence). This CDR3 region has 15 residues. The V and J ends lost 6 bases and 9 bases, in that order; junction bases with no gene match: 11.